One sample yielded the 30 T cell receptor beta chains listed below, sequenced in a study of blood T cell repertoires in COVID-19. Profiled with immunoSEQ multiplex PCR; TCRdb holds only in-frame clones, not every one. The sample records approximately 140,000 clones, 88% being singletons. Sequenced sample: peripheral blood. These receptors were collected from a human donor in a cohort sampled during active COVID-19.

V gene TRBV5-8 combines with J gene TRBJ1-1; 8 nucleotides line up with TRBD1. J gave up 4 bases and V 4 bases, and 3 bases lay outside the gene matches. Germline V lookup: CDR1 SGHTS, CDR2 YDEGEE. The CDR3 sequence is 13 residues long. The CDR3 nucleotides read TGTGCCAGCAGCAGGACAGGGTCCACTGAAGCTTTCTTT. Residues: CASSRTGSTEAFF.

This rearrangement joins TRBV3-1 (or the pseudogene TRBV3-2) to TRBJ1-1, with 8 positions matching TRBD1. Germline CDR1 LGHDT, CDR2 YNNKEL (reference sequence). The CDR3 length is 15 residues. V dropped 4 bases and J dropped 11; count of bases not matched to a gene: 15. The DNA of the CDR3 is TGTGCCAGCAGCCCCCGAGGGGGCAGGGGGCGGGGGGCTTTCTTT. It translates to CASSPRGGRGRGAFF.

The chain carries TRBV28 and TRBJ1-2; 10 bases are shared with TRBD1. CDR3 length: 20 residues. Germline V CDR1 and CDR2: MDHEN, SYDVKM. Trimming took 3 bases from V and 7 from J; bases not matched to a gene: 23. The CDR3 DNA is TGTGCCAGCAGTTTCCGATCCCCGGACAGGGGGGTCTCATTCTCGTCTGGCTACACCTTC. Translating gives CASSFRSPDRGVSFSSGYTF.

V usage is TRBV11-3 and J usage is TRBJ2-3; TRBD1 agrees at 8 bases. Looked up from germline, CDR1 is SGHNT and CDR2 is YENEEA. Trimming at V came to 5 bases and at J to 2 bases, leaving 3 bases not matched to a gene. The CDR3 runs 14 residues. CDR3 region: CASSAGQVTDTQYF. The CDR3 region has the DNA TGTGCCAGCAGCGCGGGACAGGTCACAGATACGCAGTATTTT.

The chain links TRBV11-2 to TRBJ2-6; maybe TRBD1 (5 bases). The germline V and J ends were trimmed by 5 bases and 2 bases, with 13 bases remaining between them. Germline V gene lookup returns CDR1 SGHAT and CDR2 FQNNGV. This CDR3 has 16 residues. CDR3 in DNA: TGTGCCAGCAGCCCCCTTGGGGCAGCTGGGGCCAACGTCCTGACTTTC. Its translation is CASSPLGAAGANVLTF.

The chain recombines TRBV27 with TRBJ2-1, with 8 bases that match TRBD2. Germline lookup yields CDR1 MNHEY and CDR2 SMNVEV (reference sequence). CDR3 length: 15 amino acids. V lost 11 bases and J lost 7; bases outside the gene matches: 16. The CDR3: CASTGGVRADNEQFF. In DNA, the CDR3 is TGTGCCTCCACCGGGGGGGTACGCGCGGATAATGAGCAGTTCTTC.

The chain is built from TRBV6-5 and TRBJ2-5; D is undetermined. V lost 0 bases, J lost 5 bases, and 7 bases lay in between. The CDR3 contains 13 residues. The germline V gene has CDR1 MNHEY and CDR2 SVGAGI. DNA for the CDR3: TGTGCCAGCAGTTACTCCCCGTCGGAGACCCAGTACTTC. It is translated as CASSYSPSETQYF.

Only one count was recorded for this clone. This rearrangement joins TRBV5-6 to TRBJ2-7; 13 nucleotides line up with TRBD2. The length of the CDR3 is 17 residues. With 3 bases clipped from V and 4 bases from J, the junction kept 10 bases outside the gene matches. CDR1 SGHDT and CDR2 YYEEEE come from the germline V gene. The CDR3 reads CASSSTTKGLAGYEQYF. CDR3 DNA sequence: TGTGCCAGCAGCTCAACGACAAAGGGACTAGCGGGGTACGAGCAGTACTTC. Supplemented by reference TRBV5-6 and TRBJ2-7, the full variable domain reads DAGVTQSPTHLIKTRGQQVTLRCSPKSGHDTVSWYQQALGQGPQFIFQYYEEEERQRGNFPDRFSGHQFPNYSSELNVNALLLGDSALYLCASSSTTKGLAGYEQYFGPGTRLTVT.

This clone has just a few counts. V gene TRBV6-2 or TRBV6-3 combines with J gene TRBJ1-2, with D possibly TRBD1 on 5 matching bases. CDR1 and CDR2 from the germline V gene are MNHEY and SVGEGT. Trimming took 2 bases from V and 4 from J, leaving 17 bases between them. This CDR3 is built from 16 residues. For the CDR3, the DNA is TGTGCCAGCAGTTACGGGTCAGACAGTCGCTTCTATGGCTACACCTTC. Its protein is CASSYGSDSRFYGYTF.

The chain recombines TRBV4-1 with TRBJ2-5; TRBD2 is a possible D gene (6 bases). V dropped 3 bases and J dropped 1 base, with 12 bases sitting between them. Germline assignment: CDR1 MGHRA and CDR2 YSYEKL. This CDR3 is 15 amino acids long. CDR3 sequence: CASSQGGTFQETQYF. The CDR3 region has the DNA TGCGCCAGCAGCCAGGGCGGGACTTTCCAAGAGACCCAGTACTTC.

V and J are TRBV28 and TRBJ2-7, with 12 bases that match TRBD2. V lost 7 bases, J lost 2 bases, and 6 bases stayed unmatched. The CDR3 is made up of 15 amino acids. Per the germline V gene, CDR1 is MDHEN and CDR2 is SYDVKM. The CDR3 DNA sequence: TGTGCCAGCACCACTGGACTAGCGGGGACCTACGAGCAGTACTTC. This encodes CASTTGLAGTYEQYF.

V and J are TRBV7-9 and TRBJ1-2; D unresolved. CDR1 and CDR2 from the germline V gene are SEHNR and FQNEAQ (reference sequence). Deletions cut 5 bases from V and 8 bases from J, with 15 bases between. The CDR3 is made up of 13 amino acids. CDR3 nucleotide sequence: TGTGCCAGCAGCGGAGTCCCCGTAGGCGGCTACACCTTC. Its protein is CASSGVPVGGYTF.

The CDR3 spells CASRLTSGSTDTQYF. In DNA, the CDR3 is TGCGCCAGCCGCCTAACTAGCGGGAGCACAGATACGCAGTATTTT. The chain combines TRBV10-2 with TRBJ2-3; the match to TRBD2 covers 9 bases. The CDR3 length is 15 residues. Germline-derived CDR1 and CDR2 are WSHSY and SAAADI. V lost 8 bases and J lost 0; bases outside the gene matches: 6.

A single count supports this clone. The chain carries TRBV7-2 and TRBJ2-5; D perhaps matches TRBD2 (5 bases). V was clipped by 2 bases and J by 4 bases, with 8 bases between them. This CDR3 spans 13 amino acids. CDR1 and CDR2 from the germline V gene are SGHTA and FQGNSA. The CDR3 loop reads CASSLRRAETQYF. The CDR3 nucleotides read TGTGCCAGCAGCTTAAGGCGGGCAGAGACCCAGTACTTC.

The chain links TRBV19 to TRBJ1-4, with TRBD1 as a possible D gene (5 bases). With 6 bases removed from V and 8 bases from J, the gap between germline ends came to 16 bases. The CDR3 totals 14 residues. Germline-derived CDR1 and CDR2 are LNHDA and SQIVND (reference sequence). The CDR3 DNA reads as TGTGCCAGTAGAGGGGCCCCCCCAGGGGAAAAACTGTTTTTT. Translating it yields CASRGAPPGEKLFF.

The genes are TRBV10-3 and TRBJ2-7; TRBD1 agrees at 8 bases. CDR1 and CDR2 from the germline V gene are ENHRY and SYGVKD. The CDR3 sequence is 14 residues long. V shed 10 bases, J shed 0 bases, and the junction held 8 bases outside the gene matches. The CDR3 bases are TGTGCCACAAGGAACGGACAGGGCTCCTACGAGCAGTACTTC. It codes for CATRNGQGSYEQYF.

This clone was observed once. The rearrangement uses TRBV6-5 and TRBJ1-2, with 7 bases aligning to TRBD1. The CDR3 runs 13 residues. The ends lost 6 bases at V and 3 bases at J; junction bases unmatched: 4. The germline CDR1 and CDR2 sequences are MNHEY and SVGAGI. The chain's CDR3 is CASRATGHYGYTF. The CDR3 coding sequence is TGTGCCAGCAGAGCGACAGGGCACTATGGCTACACCTTC.

The chain employs TRBV5-4 and TRBJ2-5; D uncertain. The CDR3 covers 12 residues. Germline loops: CDR1 SGHNT, CDR2 YYREEE (reference sequence). V was pared by 1 base and J by 5 bases, with 6 bases between. The CDR3 here is CASSLIEETQYF. CDR3 coding DNA: TGTGCCAGCAGCTTGATTGAGGAGACCCAGTACTTC.

This sequence joins TRBV2 and TRBJ2-5; TRBD1 is a possible D gene (5 bases). The germline CDR1 and CDR2 sequences are SNHLY and FYNNEI. The V end was cut by 10 bases, the J end by 1 base, with 16 bases between. The CDR3 consists of 14 residues. DNA for the CDR3: TGTGCCACCAAAAAGACAGCATCCCAAGAGACCCAGTACTTC. This gives the protein CATKKTASQETQYF.

Concerning this clone: Other DNA sequences in this sample translate to the same CDR3. The CDR3 sequence is CASSLVSGSYEQYF. Here the CDR3 DNA reads TGCGCCAGCAGCTTGGTCTCAGGGTCATACGAGCAGTACTTC. This sequence joins TRBV5-1 and TRBJ2-7; a possible D gene is TRBD1 (5 bases). From germline, CDR1 is SGHRS and CDR2 YFSETQ. V dropped 0 bases and J dropped 4 bases, with 11 bases sitting between them. This CDR3 has 14 amino acids.

About this clone itself: The sample has other DNA sequences that encode this CDR3 too. The CDR3 loop is CASSTDRRSSYEQYF. CDR3 nucleotides: TGTGCCAGTAGTACCGACAGGCGAAGCTCCTACGAGCAGTACTTC. This chain connects TRBV19 to TRBJ2-7, with D tentatively TRBD1 (6 bases). The CDR3 covers 15 residues. V lost 4 bases and J lost 0, with 13 bases in between. Germline-derived CDR1 and CDR2 are LNHDA and SQIVND (reference sequence). The variable domain in full, completed from reference TRBV19 and TRBJ2-7, reads DGGITQSPKYLFRKEGQNVTLSCEQNLNHDAMYWYRQDPGQGLRLIYYSQIVNDFQKGDIAEGYSVSREKKESFPLTVTSAQKNPTAFYLCASSTDRRSSYEQYFGPGTRLTVT.

The chain carries TRBV19 and TRBJ2-5, with 7 nucleotides matching TRBD2. Germline V lookup: CDR1 LNHDA, CDR2 SQIVND (reference sequence). This CDR3 region has 16 residues. The J segment lost 3 bases and the V segment lost 0 bases, leaving 7 bases of the junction unmatched. The CDR3 DNA sequence: TGTGCCAGTAGTATAGATCCGGGGGGTCTCGAAGAGACCCAGTACTTC. Protein: CASSIDPGGLEETQYF.

The CDR3 protein is CASRPGQLNEKLFF. The CDR3, as DNA: TGTGCCAGCAGGCCGGGACAGCTTAATGAAAAACTGTTTTTT. The gene calls are TRBV2 and TRBJ1-4, with TRBD1 matching 7 bases. CDR3 size: 14 residues. From germline, CDR1 is SNHLY and CDR2 FYNNEI. V was clipped by 6 bases and J by 4 bases; unmatched bases: 5. The full variable domain, rest sourced from reference TRBV2 and TRBJ1-4, is EPEVTQTPSHQVTQMGQEVILRCVPISNHLYFYWYRQILGQKVEFLVSFYNNEISEKSEIFDDQFSVERPDGSNFTLKIRSTKLEDSAMYFCASRPGQLNEKLFFGSGTQLSVL.

There are a few counts of this clone. The chain joins TRBV5-1 to TRBJ2-2, with TRBD1 matching over 8 bases. Germline values: CDR1 SGHRS, CDR2 YFSETQ. CDR3 length equals 15 residues. J was trimmed by 8 bases and V by 0 bases; bases with no gene match: 6. The CDR3 DNA reads TGCGCCAGCAGCTTGGCCCCAGGGGGCGTAGGGGAGCTGTTTTTT. Amino acids: CASSLAPGGVGELFF.

The rearrangement links TRBV11-1 to TRBJ2-5; 7 bases map to TRBD1. CDR1 is SGHAT, CDR2 FQDESV, per germline (reference sequence). V trimming: 5 bases; J trimming: 5 bases; junction bases outside the gene matches: 8. The CDR3 has 14 residues. CDR3 bases: TGTGCCAGCAGCCGGGGACAGCTGGGCGAGACCCAGTACTTC. It encodes CASSRGQLGETQYF.

J is TRBJ2-2 and V is TRBV5-6; TRBD1 is a possible D gene (6 bases). Between the trimmed V and J ends, which lost 3 bases and 1 base, there was a span of 7 bases. Per the germline V gene, CDR1 is SGHDT and CDR2 is YYEEEE. The CDR3 consists of 14 residues. The DNA for the CDR3 is TGTGCCAGCAGCTGGGGGCTGAACACCGGGGAGCTGTTTTTT. Encoded protein: CASSWGLNTGELFF.

The gene calls are TRBV5-4 and TRBJ2-2, with TRBD1 identical over 7 bases. There are 16 residues in the CDR3. Looked up from germline, CDR1 is SGHNT and CDR2 is YYREEE (reference sequence). The J segment lost 0 bases and the V segment lost 3 bases, leaving 5 bases of the junction unmatched. CDR3 nucleotide sequence: TGTGCCAGCAGCTCTGCCGGGACAGCGAACACCGGGGAGCTGTTTTTT. Amino acid sequence: CASSSAGTANTGELFF.

The chain has TRBV9 and TRBJ2-7, with TRBD1 as a possible D gene (5 bases). The CDR3 consists of 15 residues. Per germline, CDR1 SGDLS and CDR2 YYNGEE. V was trimmed by 3 bases and J by 3 bases, leaving 16 bases between them. The CDR3 DNA reads TGTGCCAGCAGCGAGACTCCAGGGCCCAGCTACGAGCAGTACTTC. Amino acids: CASSETPGPSYEQYF.

The chain joins TRBV28 to TRBJ1-2, with D possibly being TRBD1 (5 bases). CDR1 and CDR2 (germline): MDHEN, SYDVKM. CDR3 length: 17 residues. V lost 3 bases and J lost 3, with 20 bases in between. The CDR3 sequence: CASSFGASGFQDYGYTF. As DNA, the CDR3 is TGTGCCAGCAGTTTTGGGGCGTCAGGGTTCCAGGACTATGGCTACACCTTC.

The rearrangement uses TRBV6-1 and TRBJ1-1; D unresolved. This CDR3 contains 12 residues. The V gene's germline CDR1 is MNHNS and CDR2 SASEGT. Trimming pared 3 bases from V and 10 bases from J, leaving 12 bases between. The CDR3 reads CASSDGESVAFF. The CDR3 DNA follows: TGTGCCAGCAGTGACGGGGAATCGGTAGCTTTCTTT.